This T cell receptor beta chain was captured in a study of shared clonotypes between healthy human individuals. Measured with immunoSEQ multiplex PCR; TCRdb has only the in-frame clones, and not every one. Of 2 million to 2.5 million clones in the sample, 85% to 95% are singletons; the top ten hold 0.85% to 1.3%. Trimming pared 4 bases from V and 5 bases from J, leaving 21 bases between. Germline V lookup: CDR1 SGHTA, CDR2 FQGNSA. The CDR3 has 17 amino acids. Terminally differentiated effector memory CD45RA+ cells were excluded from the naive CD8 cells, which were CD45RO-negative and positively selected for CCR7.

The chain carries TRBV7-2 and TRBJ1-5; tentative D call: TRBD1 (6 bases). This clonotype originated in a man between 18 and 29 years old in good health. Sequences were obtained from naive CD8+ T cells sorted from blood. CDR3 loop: CASSYFWGHLLYQPQHF. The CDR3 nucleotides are TGTGCCAGCAGCTACTTTTGGGGACACCTACTCTATCAGCCCCAGCATTTT.